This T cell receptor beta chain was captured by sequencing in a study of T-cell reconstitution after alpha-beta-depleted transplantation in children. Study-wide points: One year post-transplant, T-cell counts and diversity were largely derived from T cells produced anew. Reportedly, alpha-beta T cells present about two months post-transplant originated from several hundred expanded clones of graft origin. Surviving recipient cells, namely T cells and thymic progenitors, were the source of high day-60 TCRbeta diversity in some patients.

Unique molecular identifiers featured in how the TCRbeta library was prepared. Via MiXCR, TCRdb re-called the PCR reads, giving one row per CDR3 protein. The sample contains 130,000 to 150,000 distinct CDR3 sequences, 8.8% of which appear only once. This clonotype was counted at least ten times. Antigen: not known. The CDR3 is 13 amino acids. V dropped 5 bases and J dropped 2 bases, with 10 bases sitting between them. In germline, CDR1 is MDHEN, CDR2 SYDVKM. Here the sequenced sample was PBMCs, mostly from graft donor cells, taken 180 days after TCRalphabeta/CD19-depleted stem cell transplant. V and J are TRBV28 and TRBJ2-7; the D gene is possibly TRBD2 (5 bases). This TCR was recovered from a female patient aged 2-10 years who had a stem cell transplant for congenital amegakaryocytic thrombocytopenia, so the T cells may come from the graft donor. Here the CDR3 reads CASSKPGTYEQYF. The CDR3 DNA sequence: TGTGCCAGCAGTAAACCGGGGACCTACGAGCAGTACTTC.